This note documents a single TCR beta chain sequence. Its matching antigen is unknown. The data were produced by immunoSEQ multiplex PCR, yet TCRdb's version contains in-frame clones alone and is incomplete. The table shows around 2.3 million clones, with nearly 97% occurring only once. This sample stems from a study of shared clonotypes between healthy human individuals. Trimming pared 2 bases from V and 11 bases from J, leaving 13 bases between. The CDR3 is 12 residues long. Germline V gives CDR1 SNHLY, CDR2 FYNNEI. The study, taken as a whole, reports: Measured sharing among donors was expected to vary with sequencing depth. Represented diversity, genetic and exposure-history alike, was limited by few donors.

The chain is built from TRBV2 and TRBJ2-7; D perhaps matches TRBD2 (5 bases). Material: naive CD4+ T cells sorted from blood. Subset denoted: CD45RA+ positively selected. The sequence derives from a man younger than 35 in good health. The CDR3: CASSELVEEEYF. The CDR3 coding sequence is TGTGCCAGCAGTGAATTGGTAGAGGAGGAGTACTTC.